This T cell receptor (beta chain) was documented in a study of T cells after yellow fever vaccination. The germline V gene has CDR1 SGHAT and CDR2 FQDESV (reference sequence). The CDR3 totals 15 residues. TCRdb re-derived calls from the 5' RACE reads in MiXCR, one entry per CDR3 protein. The repertoire holds 120,000 to 150,000 distinct CDR3 sequences, with 6.5% to 8.5% as singletons. With regard to this clonotype: One junction end does not reproduce the germline sequence, and a read error may be involved.

This specimen was CD4+ T cells sorted from PBMCs, taken 5 days after the yellow fever booster vaccination. The receptor comes from a man aged 25 to 45 who received the YFV17D yellow fever vaccine. The V call is TRBV11-1, the J call TRBJ2-1; D is uncertain. The CDR3 is CASSLGGPSYNERFF. For the CDR3, the DNA is TGTGCCAGCAGCTTGGGTGGGCCCTCCTACAATGAGCGGTTCTTC.